The present entry profiles one TCR beta chain with its context. This table comes from immunoSEQ multiplex PCR, and its TCRdb copy is limited to in-frame clones, with some not included. Among more than 150,000 clones listed, roughly 89% were seen once. This record belongs to a study of Ad26.COV2.S vaccination and SARS-CoV-2 variants. From germline, CDR1 is SGHRS and CDR2 YFSETQ. V was cut by 0 bases and J by 10 bases, with 17 bases left in between. The CDR3 covers 15 residues. Sequencing used peripheral blood, obtained after recovery from COVID-19. This TCR came from a human donor who had recovered from COVID-19. This rearrangement joins TRBV5-1 to TRBJ2-1; D might be TRBD2 (6 bases). CDR3 coding DNA: TGCGCCAGCAGCTTGGTTGCGGACTCGGCGGGGGAGCAGTTCTTC. This translates into CASSLVADSAGEQFF.